Below, 9 T cell receptor beta chains from the same sample are listed, as sequenced in a study of T cell repertoires in cytomegalovirus infection. TCRdb fed the reads into MiXCR, producing one record per CDR3 protein. Of more than 350,000 distinct CDR3 sequences in the sample, 30% to 40% were seen once. The material sequenced was PBMCs. The receptors shown here come from a human donor in good health (CMV status not recorded). Some clones in this sample may be carry-over from other donors' samples.

This clonotype occurred many times. This chain connects TRBV7-8 to TRBJ2-1; 8 positions match TRBD2. Germline V lookup: CDR1 SGHVS, CDR2 FQNEAQ. This CDR3 is built from 15 residues. Losses at the gene ends were 2 bases for V and 7 bases for J; bases not matched to a gene: 7. The CDR3 bases are TGTGCCAGCAGCTTATGGAGCGGGGGTGAAAATGAGCAGTTCTTC. Encoded protein: CASSLWSGGENEQFF.

The sample holds many counts of this clonotype. CDR3 coding DNA: TGTGCCAGCAGCTACCCCCCCGGGTCGCCCCCTTCCAGCGAGCAGTACTTC. Its protein product is CASSYPPGSPPSSEQYF. The rearrangement joins TRBV7-2 to TRBJ2-7; no clear D gene. V lost 4 bases, J lost 6 bases, and 25 bases lay in between. From germline, CDR1 is SGHTA and CDR2 FQGNSA. The CDR3 sequence is 17 residues long. The variable domain in full, completed from reference TRBV7-2 and TRBJ2-7, reads GAGVSQSPSNKVTEKGKDVELRCDPISGHTALYWYRQSLGQGLEFLIYFQGNSAPDKSGLPSDRFSAERTGGSVSTLTIQRTQQEDSAVYLCASSYPPGSPPSSEQYFGPGTRLTVT.

As regards this clonotype: This may be a read error: a much more frequent sequence differs by one nucleotide. The chain carries TRBV20-1 and TRBJ1-2; D might be TRBD1 (6 bases). V gave up 2 bases and J gave up 6 bases, with 16 bases separating them. Germline V gives CDR1 DFQATT, CDR2 SNEGSKA (reference sequence). The CDR3 extends over 14 amino acids. The CDR3 DNA reads as TGCAGTGCTAGATCTACAGGGTGGTTCAATGGCTACACCTTC. Its protein product is CSARSTGWFNGYTF.

This rearrangement joins TRBV19 to TRBJ2-3, with D perhaps matching TRBD1 (6 bases). This CDR3 has 18 residues. The germline gives CDR1 LNHDA, CDR2 SQIVND (reference sequence). The V end lost 5 bases, the J end lost 1 base, and 22 bases lay between the germline ends. CDR3 bases: TGTGCCAGTAGTCTGCCGCCGGGACACACGCGGCGCACAGATACGCAGTATTTT. The encoded protein is CASSLPPGHTRRTDTQYF.

This clonotype showed up many times. V gene TRBV7-2 combines with J gene TRBJ2-3; 9 positions agree with TRBD2. Germline V CDR1 and CDR2: SGHTA, FQGNSA. This CDR3 is built from 15 residues. After removal of 2 bases from V and 3 bases from J, the junction contained 3 bases not matched to a gene. The CDR3 is CASSLSAGGTDTQYF. The CDR3 DNA sequence: TGTGCCAGCAGCTTATCAGCGGGGGGTACAGATACGCAGTATTTT.

As DNA, the CDR3 is TGCAGCGTTGATTTCACAGGGGAATCCTACGAGCAGTACTTC. It codes for CSVDFTGESYEQYF. The chain links TRBV29-1 to TRBJ2-7; 7 nucleotides align to TRBD1. Germline trimming cut 3 bases from V and 1 base from J; bases unmatched to any gene: 6. The CDR3 covers 14 residues. Germline V lookup: CDR1 SQVTM, CDR2 ANQGSEA.

Remarks on this clonotype: An end of the junction does not agree with germline; a read error may underlie this. This chain links TRBV20-1 with TRBJ2-4; TRBD2 aligns across 9 bases. Germline values: CDR1 DFQATT, CDR2 SNEGSKA (reference sequence). CDR3 length equals 15 residues. The CDR3 spells CSASWGGGARNIQYF. As DNA, the CDR3 is TGCAGTGCTAGCTGGGGCGGGGGGGCCAGAAACATTCAGTACTTC.

The chain recombines TRBV29-1 with TRBJ1-1, with a weak D call TRBD1 (5 bases). CDR3 length equals 13 residues. Deletions cut 7 bases from V and 0 bases from J, with 12 bases between. CDR1 and CDR2 (germline): SQVTM, ANQGSEA. The CDR3 here is CSGVGAVNTEAFF. CDR3 nucleotides: TGCAGCGGTGTCGGGGCCGTGAACACTGAAGCTTTCTTT.

This clonotype was counted a few times. This chain links TRBV20-1 with TRBJ1-4, with a possible D match to TRBD1 (5 bases). The germline CDR1 and CDR2 sequences are DFQATT and SNEGSKA (reference sequence). This CDR3 has 14 residues. V lost 5 bases and J 4 bases, leaving 14 bases between the germline ends. Here the CDR3 reads CSASPEGDNEKLFF. The CDR3 DNA sequence: TGCAGTGCTTCCCCGGAAGGGGATAATGAAAAACTGTTTTTT.